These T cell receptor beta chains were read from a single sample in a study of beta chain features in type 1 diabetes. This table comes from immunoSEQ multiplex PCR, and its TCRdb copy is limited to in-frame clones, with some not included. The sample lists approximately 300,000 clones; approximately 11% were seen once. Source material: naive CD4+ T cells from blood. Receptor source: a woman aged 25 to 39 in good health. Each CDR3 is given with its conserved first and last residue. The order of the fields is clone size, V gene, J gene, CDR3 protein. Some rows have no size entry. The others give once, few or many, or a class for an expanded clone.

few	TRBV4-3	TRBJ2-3	CASSLQGGEADTQYF
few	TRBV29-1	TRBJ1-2	CSVEKQGRYGYTF
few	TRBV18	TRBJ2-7	CASSPTPGDTSYEQYF
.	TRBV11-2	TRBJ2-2	CASSIQASGRGELFF
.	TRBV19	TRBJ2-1	CASSLGTSGSNEQFF
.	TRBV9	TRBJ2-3	CASSVVSSGSWTQYF
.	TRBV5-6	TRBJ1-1	CASSRTGGTEAFF
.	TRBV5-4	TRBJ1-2	CASSLDRGGYTF
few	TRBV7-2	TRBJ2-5	CASSPSGRNRVAQYF
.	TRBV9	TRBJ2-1	CASSVGRRTSRVWEQFF
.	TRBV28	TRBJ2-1	CASSSLTGENLDEQFF
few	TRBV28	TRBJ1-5	CASSLAAEGEQPQHF
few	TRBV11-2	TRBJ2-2	CASSFRASGRSGELFF
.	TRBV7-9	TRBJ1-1	CASSLARQGTEAFF
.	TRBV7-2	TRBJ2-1	CASSKNRVGDEQFF
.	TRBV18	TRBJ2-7	CASSPDLAGIFEQYF
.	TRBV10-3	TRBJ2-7	CAIRGAGSSYEQYF
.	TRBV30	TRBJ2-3	CAWSFVAGGPRDTQYF
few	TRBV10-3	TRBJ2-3	CATRPNTTDTQYF
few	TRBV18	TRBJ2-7	CASSPETVYEQYF
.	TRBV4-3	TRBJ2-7	CASSQEKLPRGEQYF
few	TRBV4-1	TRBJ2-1	CASSQSGSVQFF
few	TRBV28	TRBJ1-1	CASSYPGDTEAFF
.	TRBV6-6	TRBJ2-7	CASSQKVTGTYEQYF
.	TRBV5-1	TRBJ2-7	CASSQGQGGYEQYF
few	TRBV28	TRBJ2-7	CASSLEGPYEQYF
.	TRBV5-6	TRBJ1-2	CASSLTAERLHYGYTF
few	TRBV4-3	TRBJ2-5	CASSQGTSGRGKTQYF
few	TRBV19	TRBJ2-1	CASSRGGWESYNEQFF
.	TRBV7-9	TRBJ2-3	CASSRLDRGSDTQYF
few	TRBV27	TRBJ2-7	CASSFGIGTGSYEQYF
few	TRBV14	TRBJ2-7	CASSLGRGSYEQYF
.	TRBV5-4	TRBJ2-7	CASSSGGAQSLNYEQYF
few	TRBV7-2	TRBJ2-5	CASSKTSGVRQTQYF
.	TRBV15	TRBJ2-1	CATSRDSDRRQFF
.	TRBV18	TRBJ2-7	CASSRLAGDTYEQYF
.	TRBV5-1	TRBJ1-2	CASRIDGGAVYGYTF
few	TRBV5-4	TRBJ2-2	CASSPGQGPGGELFF
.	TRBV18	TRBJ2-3	CASSPTSGTDTQYF
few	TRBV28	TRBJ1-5	CASSTGGRSNQPQHF
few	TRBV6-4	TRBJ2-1	CASSWSGESSYNEQFF
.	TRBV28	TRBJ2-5	CASSLTGTGSWQTQYF
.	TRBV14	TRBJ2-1	CASSQKGLTSSYNEQFF
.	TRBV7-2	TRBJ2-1	CASSLVGDRVSNEQFF
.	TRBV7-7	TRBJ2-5	CASSRSGTRETQYF
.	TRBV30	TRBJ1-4	CAWSLYAQGLVAGNEKLFF
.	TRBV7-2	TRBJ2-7	CASTFGAGAFEQYF
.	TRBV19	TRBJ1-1	CASSPESRVNTEAFF
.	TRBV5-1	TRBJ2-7	CASSRDRAYEQYF
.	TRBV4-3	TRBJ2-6	CASSQDGTGGASGANVLTF